The 27 T cell receptor beta chains below were found in one sample sequenced in a study of blood T cell repertoires in COVID-19 (dated by TCRdb to 2020 to 2022). Library preparation used the immunoSEQ multiplex PCR assay. Entries here come from immuneACCESS through TCRdb and include only in-frame sequences with V and J called. Some clones fail to appear in such tables; in the studies checked, an unresolved V gene covers under half of the shortfall, and the cause of the remainder is unknown. This sample comprises 450,000 to 500,000 clones, roughly 87% of them detected only once. The ten largest clones capture about 0.7% of the sample. The sample consisted of PBMCs or T cells enriched from blood (not recorded which). These receptors were collected from a woman aged 18-35 years who had recovered from COVID-19.

This clone came up once. The V and J genes are TRBV30 and TRBJ1-3; tentatively, D is TRBD1 (6 bases). The CDR3 has 13 amino acids. The germline gives CDR1 GTSNPN, CDR2 SVGIG (reference sequence). Trimming stripped 7 bases from V and 4 bases from J, with 14 bases between. CDR3 residues: CASQQGSGNTIYF. The CDR3 bases are TGTGCCTCTCAACAGGGTTCGGGAAACACCATATATTTT.

The rearrangement links TRBV5-1 to TRBJ2-5, with 8 bases aligning to TRBD2. The CDR3 is made up of 14 amino acids. In germline, CDR1 is SGHRS, CDR2 YFSETQ. V was pared by 6 bases and J by 5 bases, with 9 bases of the junction left unmatched. CDR3 protein: CASMRRGDTETQYF. CDR3 DNA: TGCGCCAGCATGAGGCGGGGGGACACGGAGACCCAGTACTTC.

This chain uses TRBV6-6 with TRBJ1-2, with 9 bases lining up with TRBD1. The CDR3 loop spans 14 amino acids. Per the germline V gene, CDR1 is MNHNY and CDR2 is SVGAGI (reference sequence). V dropped 6 bases and J dropped 2; count of bases not matched to a gene: 4. As DNA, the CDR3 is TGTGCCAGCAGCCGGACAGGGGAAAACTATGGCTACACCTTC. Amino acids: CASSRTGENYGYTF.

This sequence joins TRBV5-1 and TRBJ2-3, with no clear D. The CDR3 consists of 16 residues. Germline V gene data show CDR1 as SGHRS and CDR2 as YFSETQ. Trimming left V 5 bases short and J 5 bases short, with 21 bases between. CDR3 in DNA: TGCGCCAGCAGTCCGTATGGGTCTCTCCGAGGAGATACGCAGTATTTT. This codes for CASSPYGSLRGDTQYF.

This chain connects TRBV7-2 to TRBJ2-3, with 14 bases lining up with TRBD2. The CDR3 contains 17 residues. The V segment lost 5 bases and the J segment 5 bases; nucleotides outside the gene matches: 9. Germline CDR1 reads SGHTA; CDR2 reads FQGNSA. The CDR3 sequence: CASSPLGLAGGGDTQYF. Written as DNA, the CDR3 is TGTGCCAGCAGCCCTCTAGGACTAGCGGGGGGAGGAGATACGCAGTATTTT.

The chain has TRBV5-4 and TRBJ2-2; D may be TRBD1 (6 bases). Germline CDR1 is SGHNT and CDR2 is YYREEE (reference sequence). V was pared by 5 bases and J by 5 bases, with 22 bases between. CDR3 length: 17 residues. The CDR3 DNA follows: TGTGCCAGCAGTAGGTGGGGGCTTATCGGGGAAACCGGGGAGCTGTTTTTT. This sequence encodes CASSRWGLIGETGELFF.

The chain joins TRBV30 to TRBJ2-1, with 10 bases lining up with TRBD2. The germline V gene encodes CDR1 GTSNPN and CDR2 SVGIG (reference sequence). V trimming: 1 base; J trimming: 9 bases; junction bases outside the gene matches: 9. The CDR3 is 15 residues long. The CDR3 sequence is CAWSARAGGEPEQFF. The CDR3 DNA sequence: TGTGCCTGGAGTGCCAGAGCGGGGGGGGAGCCTGAGCAGTTCTTC.

The chain employs TRBV5-6 and TRBJ1-5; D possibly corresponds to TRBD1 (5 bases). This CDR3 comprises 15 residues. Germline loops: CDR1 SGHDT, CDR2 YYEEEE. Trimming removed 5 bases from V and 9 bases from J, with 21 bases in between. The CDR3 region is CASSWGSGPGGPQHF. The CDR3 region has the DNA TGTGCCAGCAGTTGGGGATCGGGGCCCGGGGGGCCCCAGCATTTT.

The chain employs TRBV30 and TRBJ2-3, with D maybe TRBD2 (5 bases). Trimming removed 2 bases from V and 4 bases from J, with 10 bases in between. In germline, CDR1 is GTSNPN, CDR2 SVGIG (reference sequence). This CDR3 contains 13 residues. The CDR3 DNA follows: TGTGCCTGGAGTATTTCACTAGCAGATACGCAGTATTTT. The encoded protein is CAWSISLADTQYF.

The chain joins TRBV30 to TRBJ1-2; D might be TRBD1 (5 bases). The germline gives CDR1 GTSNPN, CDR2 SVGIG (reference sequence). The CDR3 is 15 residues long. V shed 0 bases and J shed 5 bases, with 16 bases lying between them. CDR3 amino acids: CAWSVNRPSEYGYTF. The CDR3 region has the DNA TGTGCCTGGAGTGTTAACAGGCCTTCGGAGTATGGCTACACCTTC.

This chain links TRBV28 with TRBJ2-5; 7 positions match TRBD1. The germline V gene has CDR1 MDHEN and CDR2 SYDVKM. CDR3 size: 16 residues. Losses at the gene ends were 5 bases for V and 7 bases for J; bases not matched to a gene: 16. The DNA of the CDR3 is TGTGCCAGCAGTCCTCAGACAGGGCTCCTTTACGGGACCCAGTACTTC. This codes for CASSPQTGLLYGTQYF.

J is TRBJ2-1 and V is TRBV5-1; 12 positions agree with TRBD1. The ends lost 4 bases at V and 9 bases at J; junction bases unmatched: 5. The CDR3 has 14 amino acids. The germline CDR1 and CDR2 sequences are SGHRS and YFSETQ. CDR3 region: CASSVGQGAGEQFF. Written as DNA, the CDR3 is TGCGCCAGCAGCGTGGGACAGGGGGCAGGTGAGCAGTTCTTC.

V is TRBV28 and J is TRBJ1-4; D is unresolved. Germline V CDR1 and CDR2: MDHEN, SYDVKM. CDR3 length equals 14 residues. V lost 5 bases to trimming and J lost 5 bases, with 12 bases between them. The CDR3 reads CASSEGGPNEKLFF. In DNA form, the CDR3 reads TGTGCCAGCAGTGAGGGAGGTCCAAATGAAAAACTGTTTTTT.

The V call is TRBV6-1, the J call TRBJ1-5; no clear D gene. The CDR3 runs to 13 residues. Looked up from germline, CDR1 is MNHNS and CDR2 is SASEGT. V lost 3 bases and J lost 9, with 12 bases in between. CDR3 protein: CASSEGGNGPQHF. CDR3 coding DNA: TGTGCCAGCAGTGAGGGAGGGAATGGGCCCCAGCATTTT.

The rearrangement links TRBV11-1 to TRBJ1-2, with 8 nucleotides matching TRBD1. The germline CDR1 and CDR2 sequences are SGHAT and FQDESV (reference sequence). The length of the CDR3 is 14 residues. The V gene end was trimmed by 5 bases and the J gene end by 2 bases; junction bases not matched to a gene: 4. The DNA of the CDR3 is TGTGCCAGCAGCCCGAGGACAGGGAACTATGGCTACACCTTC. Translated: CASSPRTGNYGYTF.

The chain recombines TRBV9 with TRBJ2-3; TRBD1 matches at 7 bases. Germline V gene sequence: CDR1 SGDLS, CDR2 YYNGEE. J lost 3 bases, V lost 7 bases, and 5 bases had no gene match. This CDR3 contains 13 residues. The CDR3 region is CASGPGGTDTQYF. The CDR3 DNA follows: TGTGCCAGCGGGCCAGGGGGAACAGATACGCAGTATTTT. The full variable domain, with the rest looked up from reference TRBV9 and TRBJ2-3, is DSGVTQTPKHLITATGQRVTLRCSPRSGDLSVYWYQQSLDQGLQFLIQYYNGEERAKGNILERFSAQQFPDLHSELNLSSLELGDSALYFCASGPGGTDTQYFGPGTRLTVL.

DNA for the CDR3: TGTGCCACCAGCAGAGGACAAGCGAACACTGAAGCTTTCTTT. Protein product: CATSRGQANTEAFF. The chain links TRBV15 to TRBJ1-1; unclear D gene. Trimming shortened V by 1 base and J by 1 base, and 7 bases separated the two germline ends. Germline CDR1 reads LNHNV; CDR2 reads YYDKDF (reference sequence). This CDR3 is built from 14 residues.

The genes are TRBV28 and TRBJ1-6, with 8 bases fitting TRBD1. Per the germline V gene, CDR1 is MDHEN and CDR2 is SYDVKM. V trimming: 5 bases; J trimming: 8 bases; junction bases outside the gene matches: 11. The CDR3 is 16 residues long. The CDR3 DNA reads TGTGCCAGCAGTCCGTCCAGGGGGCGTGGGGATTCACCCCTCCACTTT. It codes for CASSPSRGRGDSPLHF.

The V call is TRBV19, the J call TRBJ1-6, with TRBD1 matching 9 bases. This CDR3 is built from 15 residues. V trimming: 7 bases; J trimming: 10 bases; junction bases outside the gene matches: 11. Germline CDR1 is LNHDA and CDR2 is SQIVND (reference sequence). CDR3 nucleotides: TGTGCCAGTACCCCTCGGGACAGGGTTCGGTCACCCCTCCACTTT. This codes for CASTPRDRVRSPLHF.

The rearrangement links TRBV6-5 to TRBJ1-2; D possibly corresponds to TRBD1 (5 bases). Per the germline V gene, CDR1 is MNHEY and CDR2 is SVGAGI. The CDR3 contains 12 residues. CDR3 DNA: TGTGTTACGGGAGGGGCTAACTATGGCTACACCTTC. It is translated as CVTGGANYGYTF.

J is TRBJ1-2 and V is TRBV6-1; tentative D call: TRBD1 (5 bases). Trimming took off 2 bases at V and 3 bases at J, with 10 bases between the two ends. CDR1 is MNHNS, CDR2 SASEGT, per germline. CDR3 length equals 14 residues. This chain's CDR3 is CASSELWGDYGYTF. The CDR3 DNA reads as TGTGCCAGCAGTGAACTTTGGGGGGACTATGGCTACACCTTC.

The sample holds a few counts of this clone. This rearrangement joins TRBV30 to TRBJ1-2; the D is unclear. CDR3 length equals 14 residues. Germline CDR1 and CDR2: GTSNPN and SVGIG (reference sequence). V was cut by 1 base and J by 3 bases, with 12 bases left in between. CDR3 DNA sequence: TGTGCCTGGAGTGGGCCGCCCGGGGACTATGGCTACACCTTC. Amino acid sequence: CAWSGPPGDYGYTF.

This chain uses TRBV21-1 with TRBJ2-4; no DNA check was done on the table's D call, TRBD2. TRBV21-1 is tagged as a pseudogene. CDR3 length equals 15 residues. The CDR3 loop reads CASTGLAGDKNIQYF. CDR3 DNA: TGTGCCAGCACTGGACTAGCGGGGGACAAAAACATTCAGTACTTC.

The V call is TRBV5-4, the J call TRBJ2-5; D unresolved. The CDR3 is 13 amino acids. V was shortened by 0 bases and J by 1 base, with 4 bases between the two germline ends. Germline lookup yields CDR1 SGHNT and CDR2 YYREEE (reference sequence). CDR3 sequence (DNA): TGTGCCAGCAGCTTGGACACCCAAGAGACCCAGTACTTC. This translates into CASSLDTQETQYF.

V usage is TRBV29-1 and J usage is TRBJ1-1, with 12 bases fitting TRBD1. The V segment lost 5 bases and the J segment 12 bases; nucleotides outside the gene matches: 7. The CDR3 consists of 12 residues. Germline values: CDR1 SQVTM, CDR2 ANQGSEA. The CDR3 nucleotides read TGCAGCGTTCCGGGACAGGGGGCTTTAACTTTCTTT. Translating gives CSVPGQGALTFF.

This clone was seen a few times. The chain is built from TRBV28 and TRBJ1-2; maybe TRBD1 (5 bases). V lost 7 bases and J lost 8, with 14 bases in between. CDR1 and CDR2 (germline): MDHEN, SYDVKM. This CDR3 comprises 12 residues. CDR3 sequence: CASMTATRGYTF. DNA of the CDR3: TGTGCCAGCATGACAGCCACCAGAGGCTACACCTTC.

The rearrangement joins TRBV2 to TRBJ2-2; D is possibly TRBD2 (5 bases). The CDR3 has 15 residues. The germline CDR1 and CDR2 sequences are SNHLY and FYNNEI. V was trimmed by 6 bases and J by 4 bases, leaving 15 bases between them. This chain's CDR3 is CASRERVSGTGELFF. DNA of the CDR3: TGTGCCAGCAGGGAGAGGGTTTCGGGCACCGGGGAGCTGTTTTTT.